This entry concerns a single TCR beta chain. Its antigen specificity is not known. No base quality information exists; no much larger clone differs at one position. The sequencer was an Illumina NovaSeq 6000. cDNA libraries for TCRalpha and TCRbeta were prepared by 5'RACE using constant-segment primers, with sample barcodes and unique molecular identifiers added. Trizol reagent was used to extract RNA from every sample. Amplification of the libraries took two PCR steps, and the second step added a second sample barcode plus Illumina TruSeq adapters. The libraries were sequenced on an Illumina NovaSeq using 2 x 150 bp paired-end reads. The authors' analysis ran thus. Reads were demultiplexed and collapsed into UMI-guided consensus sequences with migec v1.2.7. Using mixcr v2.1.11, UMI consensuses were aligned to TRA and TRB V and J templates and then assembled into clonotypes. A clonotype was counted as expanded or contracted only when both edgeR and NoisET called the clonotype significant, with the noise models trained on biological replicates. For edgeR calls, the thresholds were a false discovery rate-adjusted p below 0.01 and a log2 fold-change of 1. As an exploratory analysis of dynamics, PCA with hierarchical clustering was applied to max-normalized trajectories of the 1000 most abundant clonotypes. Separately sequenced CD4+ and CD8+ repertoires were used to assign a CD4 or CD8 phenotype to each responding clone. The public reads were reprocessed in TCRdb via fastp at Q25 and MiXCR, keeping in-frame beta chains. For every CDR3 protein sequence, its rows merge into one entry that carries the most common genes and DNA. What appears here as the V and J calls and clone size reflects TCRdb's work, not the paper's. The sample profile shows more than 150,000 distinct CDR3 sequences; around a tenth of them were found once. The ten largest clones capture about 3.8% of the sample.

The sample is drawn from a study of T-cell memory formation after mild COVID-19 (dated by TCRdb to the early 2020s). In terms of the full investigation: TCR sequence clusters from the two donors were largely donor specific. T-cell clones expanding and contracting after mild COVID-19 in two donors were tracked by longitudinal TCRalpha and TCRbeta repertoire sequencing. The cohort was made up of two young adult volunteers, one female and one male, who were previously healthy. Overall results and qualifications from the work: The second-wave clones that peaked on day 37 were not confirmed to be SARS-CoV-2 specific. Only two mild cases were covered in the study, and larger cohorts including severe cases with pre-infection samples were considered necessary. Some responding clones were detected in pre-infection memory, suggesting pre-existing cross-reactive memory T cells joined the SARS-CoV-2 response. Clones contracting from day 15 to 85 had balanced CD4/CD8 phenotypes, while a second wave expanding from day 15 to 37 was biased towards CD4+. Contracting CD4+ clones were found mainly in CM and EM memory subsets, while CD8+ clones were enriched in EMRA.

Ficoll-Paque density gradient centrifugation was used to isolate PBMCs. This receptor was obtained from a man aged 18 to 30 who had mild COVID-19 (a few samples of this study predate the infection). The sample titles of this study are shuffled in the database, so cell type and time point are left out; the donor was told from shared clones. The sequenced sample consisted of PBMCs or a T cell subset sorted from them (not recorded which).

The CDR3 reads as follows: CASSFGGGATNEKLFF. The DNA sequence is as follows: TGCGCCAGCAGCTTTGGGGGAGGGGCAACTAATGAAAAACTGTTTTTT. In this chain, TRBV5-1 is recombined with TRBJ1-4, and perhaps TRBD1 as D gene, on 5 matching bases. The germline V gene encodes CDR1 SGHRS and CDR2 YFSETQ. Including cysteine and phenylalanine, the CDR3 has 16 amino acids. Only the CDR3 portion is preserved as DNA: 48 bases, with reading frame beginning at the first base. The junction carries 11 bases between V and J, which are trimmed by 2 bases and 0 bases respectively. The variable domain in full, with residues beyond the CDR3 obtained from the reference TRBV5-1 and TRBJ1-4 genes, is KAGVTQTPRYLIKTRGQQVTLSCSPISGHRSVSWYQQTPGQGLQFLFEYFSETQRNKGNFPGRFSGRQFSNSRSEMNVSTLELGDSALYLCASSFGGGATNEKLFFGSGTQLSVL.